The present entry profiles one TCR beta chain with its context. Antigen unknown. The same CDR3 also results from other DNA sequences found in this sample. This entry comes from a study of cytomegalovirus exposure and HLA in healthy donors. Germline V CDR1 and CDR2: MNHEY, SVGAGI. The CDR3 is made up of 12 amino acids. V lost 6 bases and J lost 8, with 10 bases in between. With 60 Vbeta and 13 Jbeta primers, the PCR was carried out. Data came from immunoSEQ multiplex PCR; TCRdb stores just in-frame clones and leaves some out. The repertoire includes roughly 180,000 clones, roughly 78% of them detected once, and 13% sits in the top ten. Findings and limits, study-wide: In an earlier analysis, productive rearrangement rates for most beta V segments clustered near 87% or 30%. TCR association rates varied by HLA locus in a later analysis, with DRB1 highest and HLA-C lowest.

Sequencing was done on a sample of PBMCs. The chain recombines TRBV6-5 with TRBJ1-4; D is perhaps TRBD1 (5 bases). The receptor was derived from a woman between 45 and 60 years old in good health and CMV-seropositive. This CDR3 is CASSPGGEKLFF. The CDR3 DNA is TGTGCCAGCAGCCCGGGGGGAGAAAAACTGTTTTTT.